Listed below are T cell receptor beta chains from one sample, sequenced in a study of identical twins. TCRdb independently ran MiXCR on the 5' RACE reads; one entry per CDR3 protein. The sample carries about 690,000 distinct CDR3 sequences, approximately 21% recorded once. These same records also appear under a second study, on T cells expressing NK-cell markers.

The sample was PBMCs. The origin of the receptors is a woman aged 18-29 years in good health. Both conserved end residues are part of each CDR3. The order of the fields is J gene, V gene, D gene, clone size, CDR3 DNA, CDR3 protein. A D gene is named only where the DNA matches it firmly. Clone size, where shown, is once, few, many, or a class for clones that have expanded.

J: TRBJ2-1
V: TRBV7-9
D: -
size: -
DNA: TGTGCCAGCAGCGCAGAGCGGGCTATCTCCTACAATGAGCAGTTCTTC
CDR3: CASSAERAISYNEQFF

J: TRBJ2-7
V: TRBV4-3
D: -
size: many
DNA: TGCGCCAGCAGCCAAGATCCCGCAGGGGGGGGTCACGAGCAGTACTTC
CDR3: CASSQDPAGGGHEQYF

J: TRBJ2-5
V: TRBV12-3/TRBV12-4
D: -
size: -
DNA: TGTGCCAGCAGTTTATACGTGGGGAGGTACCAAGAGACCCAGTACTTC
CDR3: CASSLYVGRYQETQYF

J: TRBJ2-2
V: TRBV20-1
D: TRBD1
size: -
DNA: TGCAGTGCTTCTCCTCCGGGACAGCGCACCGGGGAGCTGTTTTTT
CDR3: CSASPPGQRTGELFF

J: TRBJ1-6
V: TRBV12-3/TRBV12-4
D: -
size: -
DNA: TGTGCCAGCAGTCCCGGCGCGGGGTCACCCCTCCACTTT
CDR3: CASSPGAGSPLHF

J: TRBJ2-1
V: TRBV20-1
D: TRBD2
size: -
DNA: TGCAGTGCTACGCGGGGGGGAAATTCAGATGAGCAGTTCTTC
CDR3: CSATRGGNSDEQFF

J: TRBJ2-5
V: TRBV12-3/TRBV12-4
D: -
size: many
DNA: TGTGCCAGCAGTTTAATGGGGGGAGAGACCCAGTACTTC
CDR3: CASSLMGGETQYF

J: TRBJ2-3
V: TRBV20-1
D: -
size: -
DNA: TGCTGTGCACCGGCACGGCGAGAATCTAGCACAGATACGCAGTATTTT
CDR3: CCAPARRESSTDTQYF

J: TRBJ1-5
V: TRBV12-5
D: TRBD1
size: -
DNA: TGTGCTAGTGGGGTGGGACAGGGCGGTCAGCCCCAGCATTTT
CDR3: CASGVGQGGQPQHF

J: TRBJ2-7
V: TRBV3-1
D: TRBD2
size: few
DNA: TGTGCCAGCAGCCAGAGCGGGAGCGGTGAGCAGTACTTC
CDR3: CASSQSGSGEQYF

J: TRBJ2-3
V: TRBV12-3/TRBV12-4
D: TRBD1
size: -
DNA: TGTGCCAGCTCAGGACAGGCTCATACGCAGTATTTT
CDR3: CASSGQAHTQYF